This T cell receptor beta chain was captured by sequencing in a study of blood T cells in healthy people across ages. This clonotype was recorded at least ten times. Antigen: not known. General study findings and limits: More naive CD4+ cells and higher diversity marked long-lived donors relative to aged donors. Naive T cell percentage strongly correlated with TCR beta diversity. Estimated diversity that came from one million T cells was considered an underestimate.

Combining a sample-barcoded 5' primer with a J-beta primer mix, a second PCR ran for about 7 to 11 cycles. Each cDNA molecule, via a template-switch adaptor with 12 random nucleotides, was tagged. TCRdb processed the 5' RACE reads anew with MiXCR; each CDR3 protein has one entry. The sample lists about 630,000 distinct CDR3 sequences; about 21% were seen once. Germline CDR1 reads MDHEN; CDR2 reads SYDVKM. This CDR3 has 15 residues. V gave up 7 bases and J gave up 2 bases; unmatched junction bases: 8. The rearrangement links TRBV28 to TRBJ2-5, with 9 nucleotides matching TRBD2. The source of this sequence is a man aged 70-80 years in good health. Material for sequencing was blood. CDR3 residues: CASNLSGSQQETQYF. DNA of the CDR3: TGTGCCAGCAACCTTAGCGGGAGTCAACAAGAGACCCAGTACTTC.